This T cell receptor beta chain was sequenced during a study of blood T cell repertoires in COVID-19. Across the study: Both acute and convalescent COVID-19 samples were obtained from the United States, Italy and Spain. PBMCs, B-cell-depleted T cells, or T cells provided the cDNA or gDNA that made up the material.

Original processing notes: Reference gene primer amplification yielded estimated nucleated cell counts. The assay was immunoSEQ multiplex PCR, and TCRdb's table has in-frame clones only and misses some. V, J and clone size are those of that table, while D and trimming were read from the DNA. The table has 98,000 or so clones, roughly 70% seen once. The germline V gene encodes CDR1 SGHVS and CDR2 FQNEAQ. The ends lost 4 bases at V and 4 bases at J; junction bases unmatched: 3. There are 15 residues in the CDR3. This clonotype was sampled from a woman between 35 and 50 years old with acute or convalescent COVID-19. The specimen was peripheral blood. The V call is TRBV7-8, the J call TRBJ2-2, with 10 bases aligning to TRBD2. CDR3 amino acids: CASSYSGGFTGELFF. DNA for the CDR3: TGTGCCAGCAGCTATAGCGGGGGGTTCACCGGGGAGCTGTTTTTT.